The T cell receptor (beta chain) under discussion was sequenced for a study of cytomegalovirus exposure and HLA in healthy donors. Looking at the study overall: HLA-typed donors were the source of around 85 million unique TCRs held in an early data release.

This PCR relied on a set of 60 Vbeta primers and 13 Jbeta primers. Clones were read by immunoSEQ multiplex PCR, and TCRdb kept only the in-frame ones, dropping some. Found here are about 300,000 clones, roughly 89% of them singletons; the top ten hold 3.5% to 4%. The CDR3 runs to 16 residues. V lost 1 base and J 4 bases, leaving 16 bases between the germline ends. Germline V gives CDR1 LGHNA, CDR2 YSLEER. Findings and caveats of the study: Later analysis associated a missense DCLRE1C variant with TCR beta V- and J-gene trimming.

Concerning this clone: Antigen specificity is unknown.

Sequencing was done on a sample of PBMCs. The chain recombines TRBV4-3 with TRBJ1-1; D possibly corresponds to TRBD1 (5 bases). The receptor's source is a man aged 40-49 years in good health and CMV-seropositive. The chain's CDR3 is CASSQGEGGGATEAFF. CDR3 DNA sequence: TGCGCCAGCAGCCAAGGCGAGGGCGGAGGGGCCACTGAAGCTTTCTTT.